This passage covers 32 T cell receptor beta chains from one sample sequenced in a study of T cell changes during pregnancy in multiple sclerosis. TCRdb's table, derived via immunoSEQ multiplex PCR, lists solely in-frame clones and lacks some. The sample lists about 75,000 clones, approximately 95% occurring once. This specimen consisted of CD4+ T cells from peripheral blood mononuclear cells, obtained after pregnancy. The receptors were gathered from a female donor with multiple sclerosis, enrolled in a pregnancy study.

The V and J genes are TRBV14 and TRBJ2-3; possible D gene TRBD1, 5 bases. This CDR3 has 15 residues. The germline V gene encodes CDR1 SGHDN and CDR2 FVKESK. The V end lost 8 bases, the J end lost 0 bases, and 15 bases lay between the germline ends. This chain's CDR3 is CASRRQTSSTDTQYF. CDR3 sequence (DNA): TGTGCCAGCCGACGACAGACCTCTAGCACAGATACGCAGTATTTT.

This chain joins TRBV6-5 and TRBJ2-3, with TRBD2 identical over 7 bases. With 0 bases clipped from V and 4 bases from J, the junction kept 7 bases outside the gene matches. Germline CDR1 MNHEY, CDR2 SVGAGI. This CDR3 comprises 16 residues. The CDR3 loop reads CASSYSRAGEADTQYF. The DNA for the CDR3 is TGTGCCAGCAGTTACTCGCGGGCGGGAGAGGCAGATACGCAGTATTTT.

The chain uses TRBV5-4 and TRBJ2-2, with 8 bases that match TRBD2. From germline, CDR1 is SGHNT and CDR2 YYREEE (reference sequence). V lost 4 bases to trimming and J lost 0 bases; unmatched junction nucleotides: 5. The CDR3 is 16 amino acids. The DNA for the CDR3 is TGTGCCAGCAGCGCAATAGCGGGGCCGAACACCGGGGAGCTGTTTTTT. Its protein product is CASSAIAGPNTGELFF. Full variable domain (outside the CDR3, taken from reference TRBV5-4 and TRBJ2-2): ETGVTQSPTHLIKTRGQQVTLRCSSQSGHNTVSWYQQALGQGPQFIFQYYREEENGRGNFPPRFSGLQFPNYSSELNVNALELDDSALYLCASSAIAGPNTGELFFGEGSRLTVL.

This chain's CDR3 is CASSLEPGGISGNTIYF. The CDR3 coding sequence is TGCGCCAGCAGCTTGGAGCCCGGGGGTATCTCTGGAAACACCATATATTTT. V usage is TRBV5-1 and J usage is TRBJ1-3, with a tentative D call TRBD1 (5 bases). The V and J ends lost 0 bases and 0 bases respectively, with 13 bases between them. This CDR3 is 17 amino acids long. Germline CDR1 is SGHRS and CDR2 is YFSETQ.

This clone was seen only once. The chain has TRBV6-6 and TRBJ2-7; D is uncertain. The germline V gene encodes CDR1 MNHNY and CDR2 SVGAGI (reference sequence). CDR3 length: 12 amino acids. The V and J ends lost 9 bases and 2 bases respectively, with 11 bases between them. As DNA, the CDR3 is TGTGCCAGTTCGCAGGCGACCTACGAGCAGTACTTC. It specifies CASSQATYEQYF.

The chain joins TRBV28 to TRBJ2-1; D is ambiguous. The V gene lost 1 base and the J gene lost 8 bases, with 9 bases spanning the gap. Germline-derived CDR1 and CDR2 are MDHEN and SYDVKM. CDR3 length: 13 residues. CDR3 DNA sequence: TGTGCCAGCAGTTTATCCTATATGGATGAGCAGTTCTTC. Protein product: CASSLSYMDEQFF.

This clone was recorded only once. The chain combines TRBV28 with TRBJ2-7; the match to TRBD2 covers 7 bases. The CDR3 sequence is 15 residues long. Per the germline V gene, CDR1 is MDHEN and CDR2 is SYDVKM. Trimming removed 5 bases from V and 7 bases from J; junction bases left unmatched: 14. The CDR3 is CASSPPGLGGSEQYF. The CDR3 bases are TGTGCCAGCAGTCCTCCTGGGTTGGGGGGGAGTGAGCAGTACTTC.

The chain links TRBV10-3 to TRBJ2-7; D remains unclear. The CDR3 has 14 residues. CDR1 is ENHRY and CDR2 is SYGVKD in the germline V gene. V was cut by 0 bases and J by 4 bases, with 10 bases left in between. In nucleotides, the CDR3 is TGTGCCATCAGTGAGTCGGGCACAGCTTACGAGCAGTACTTC. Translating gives CAISESGTAYEQYF.

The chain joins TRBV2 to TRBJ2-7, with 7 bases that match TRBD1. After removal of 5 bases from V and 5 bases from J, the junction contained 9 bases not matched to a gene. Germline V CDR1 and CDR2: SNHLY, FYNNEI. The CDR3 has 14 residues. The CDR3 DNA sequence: TGTGCCAGCAGTCAGACCTTAACAGGGGACGAGCAGTACTTC. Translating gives CASSQTLTGDEQYF.

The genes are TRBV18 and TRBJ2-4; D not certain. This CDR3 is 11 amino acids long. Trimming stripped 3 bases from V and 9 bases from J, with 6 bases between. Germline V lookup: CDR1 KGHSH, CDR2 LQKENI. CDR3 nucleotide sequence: TGTGCCAGCTCACCCGGAGCCATTCAGTACTTC. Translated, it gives CASSPGAIQYF.

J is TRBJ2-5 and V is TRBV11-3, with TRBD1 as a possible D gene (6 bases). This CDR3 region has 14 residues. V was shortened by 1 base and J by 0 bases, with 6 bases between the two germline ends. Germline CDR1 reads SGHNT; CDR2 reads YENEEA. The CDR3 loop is CASSLAGDQETQYF. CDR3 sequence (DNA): TGTGCCAGCAGCTTAGCAGGGGACCAAGAGACCCAGTACTTC.

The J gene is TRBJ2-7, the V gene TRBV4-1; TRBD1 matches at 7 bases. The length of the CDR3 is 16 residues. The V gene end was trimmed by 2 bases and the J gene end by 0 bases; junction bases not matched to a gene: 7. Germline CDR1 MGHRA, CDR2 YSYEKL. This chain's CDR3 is CASSQTGTVLSYEQYF. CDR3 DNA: TGCGCCAGCAGCCAAACCGGGACAGTACTCTCCTACGAGCAGTACTTC.

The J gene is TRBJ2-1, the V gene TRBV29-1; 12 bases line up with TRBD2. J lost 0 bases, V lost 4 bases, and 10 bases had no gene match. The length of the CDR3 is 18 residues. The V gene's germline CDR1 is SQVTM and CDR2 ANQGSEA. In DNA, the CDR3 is TGCAGCGTTGGAACTAGCGGGAGGCCTGCTAGCTCCTACAATGAGCAGTTCTTC. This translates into CSVGTSGRPASSYNEQFF.

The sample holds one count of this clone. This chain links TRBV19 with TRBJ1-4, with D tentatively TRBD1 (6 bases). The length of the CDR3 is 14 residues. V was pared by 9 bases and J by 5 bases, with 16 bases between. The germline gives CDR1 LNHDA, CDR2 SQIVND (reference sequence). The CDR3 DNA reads TGTGCCAGCCGCTCAGACAGGTTAAATGAAAAACTGTTTTTT. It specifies CASRSDRLNEKLFF.

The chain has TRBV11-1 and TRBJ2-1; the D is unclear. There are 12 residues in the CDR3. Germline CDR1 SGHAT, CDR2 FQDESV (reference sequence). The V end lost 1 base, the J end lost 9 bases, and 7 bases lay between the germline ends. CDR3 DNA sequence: TGTGCCAGCAGCTTAGAGCGAGGTGAGCAGTTCTTC. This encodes CASSLERGEQFF.

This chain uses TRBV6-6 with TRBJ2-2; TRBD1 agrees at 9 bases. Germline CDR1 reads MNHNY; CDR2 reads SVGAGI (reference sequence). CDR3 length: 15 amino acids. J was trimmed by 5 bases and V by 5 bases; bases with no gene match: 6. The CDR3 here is CASSLGQGGTGELFF. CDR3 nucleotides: TGTGCCAGCAGTCTGGGACAGGGAGGAACCGGGGAGCTGTTTTTT.

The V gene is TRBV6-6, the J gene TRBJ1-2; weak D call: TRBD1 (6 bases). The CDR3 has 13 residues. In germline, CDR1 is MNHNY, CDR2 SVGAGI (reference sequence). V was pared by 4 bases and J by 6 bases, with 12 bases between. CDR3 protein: CASSLQGWDGYTF. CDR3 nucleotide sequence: TGTGCCAGCAGTTTACAGGGTTGGGATGGCTACACCTTC.

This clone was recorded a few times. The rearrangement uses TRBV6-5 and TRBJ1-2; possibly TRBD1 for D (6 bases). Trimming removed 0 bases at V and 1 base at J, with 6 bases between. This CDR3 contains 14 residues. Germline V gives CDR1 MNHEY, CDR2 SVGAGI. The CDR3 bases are TGTGCCAGCAGTTACTCAGGGGGTAACTATGGCTACACCTTC. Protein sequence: CASSYSGGNYGYTF.

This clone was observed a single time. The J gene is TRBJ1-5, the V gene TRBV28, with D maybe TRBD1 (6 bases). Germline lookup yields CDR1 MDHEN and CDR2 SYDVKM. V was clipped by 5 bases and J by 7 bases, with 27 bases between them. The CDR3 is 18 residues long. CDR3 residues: CASSPRRGGEGFGQPQHF. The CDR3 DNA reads TGTGCCAGCAGTCCCCGAAGGGGGGGCGAGGGTTTCGGACAGCCCCAGCATTTT.

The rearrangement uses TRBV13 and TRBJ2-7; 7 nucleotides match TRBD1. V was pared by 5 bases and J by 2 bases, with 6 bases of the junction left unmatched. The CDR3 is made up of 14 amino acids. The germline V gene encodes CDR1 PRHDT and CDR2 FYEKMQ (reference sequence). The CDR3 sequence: CASSLGTVTYEQYF. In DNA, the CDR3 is TGTGCCAGCAGCCTCGGGACAGTTACCTACGAGCAGTACTTC.

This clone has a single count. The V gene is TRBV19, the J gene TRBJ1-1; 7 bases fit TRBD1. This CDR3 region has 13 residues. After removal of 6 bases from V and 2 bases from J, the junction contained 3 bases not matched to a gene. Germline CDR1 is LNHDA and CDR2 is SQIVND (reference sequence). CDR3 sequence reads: CASSDRVNTEAFF. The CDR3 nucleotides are TGTGCCAGTAGCGACAGGGTCAACACTGAAGCTTTCTTT.

CDR3 amino acids: CASSLTPNTQYF. The CDR3 coding sequence is TGTGCCAGCAGCTTAACTCCGAATACGCAGTATTTT. The chain is built from TRBV7-9 and TRBJ2-3; D gene ambiguous. Germline CDR1 SEHNR, CDR2 FQNEAQ (reference sequence). This CDR3 has 12 amino acids. Trimming shortened V by 2 bases and J by 7 bases, and 7 bases separated the two germline ends.

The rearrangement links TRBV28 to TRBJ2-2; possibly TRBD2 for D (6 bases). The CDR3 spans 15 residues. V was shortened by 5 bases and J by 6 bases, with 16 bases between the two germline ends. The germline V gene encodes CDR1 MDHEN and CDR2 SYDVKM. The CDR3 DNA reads TGTGCCAGCAGTACCGGGGGACCCCGGGCCGGGGAGCTGTTTTTT. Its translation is CASSTGGPRAGELFF.

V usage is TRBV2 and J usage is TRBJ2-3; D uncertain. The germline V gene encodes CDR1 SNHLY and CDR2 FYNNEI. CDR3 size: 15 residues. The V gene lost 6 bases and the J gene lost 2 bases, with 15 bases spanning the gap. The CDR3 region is CASSDTPAFTDTQYF. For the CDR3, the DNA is TGTGCCAGCAGCGACACCCCGGCGTTCACAGATACGCAGTATTTT.

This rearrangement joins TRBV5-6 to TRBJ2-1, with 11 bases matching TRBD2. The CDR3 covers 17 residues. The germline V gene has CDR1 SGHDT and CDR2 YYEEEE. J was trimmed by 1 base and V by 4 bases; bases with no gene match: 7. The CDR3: CASSARTSGRSYNEQFF. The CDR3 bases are TGTGCCAGCAGCGCACGTACTAGCGGGAGATCCTACAATGAGCAGTTCTTC.

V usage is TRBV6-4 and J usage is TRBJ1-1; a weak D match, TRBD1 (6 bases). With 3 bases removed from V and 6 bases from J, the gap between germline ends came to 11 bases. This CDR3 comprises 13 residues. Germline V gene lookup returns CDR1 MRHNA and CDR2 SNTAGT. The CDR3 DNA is TGTGCCAGCAGTGAAGCACAGGGCTCTGAAGCTTTCTTT. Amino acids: CASSEAQGSEAFF.

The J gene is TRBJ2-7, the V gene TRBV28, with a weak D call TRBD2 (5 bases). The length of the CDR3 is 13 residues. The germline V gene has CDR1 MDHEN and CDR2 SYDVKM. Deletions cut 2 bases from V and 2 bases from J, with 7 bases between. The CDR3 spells CASSLTSPYEQYF. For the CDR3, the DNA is TGTGCCAGCAGTTTAACTAGTCCCTACGAGCAGTACTTC.

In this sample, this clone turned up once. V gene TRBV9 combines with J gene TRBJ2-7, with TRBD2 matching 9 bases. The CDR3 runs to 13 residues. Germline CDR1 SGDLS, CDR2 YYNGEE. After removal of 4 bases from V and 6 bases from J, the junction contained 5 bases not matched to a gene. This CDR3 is CASSFSGRSEQYF. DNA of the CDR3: TGTGCCAGCAGCTTTAGCGGGAGAAGCGAGCAGTACTTC.

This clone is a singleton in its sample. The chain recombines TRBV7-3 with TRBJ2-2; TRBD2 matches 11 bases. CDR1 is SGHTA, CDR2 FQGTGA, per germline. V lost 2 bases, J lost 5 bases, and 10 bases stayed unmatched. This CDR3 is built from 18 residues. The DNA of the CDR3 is TGTGCCAGCAGCTTATGGTTTAGCGGGAGGGATAAAACCGGGGAGCTGTTTTTT. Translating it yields CASSLWFSGRDKTGELFF.

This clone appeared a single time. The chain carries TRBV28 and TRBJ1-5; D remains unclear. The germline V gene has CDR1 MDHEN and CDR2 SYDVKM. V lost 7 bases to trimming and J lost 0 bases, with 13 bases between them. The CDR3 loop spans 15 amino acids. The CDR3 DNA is TGTGCCAGCACCCCGCAGGTGTATAGCAATCAGCCCCAGCATTTT. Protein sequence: CASTPQVYSNQPQHF.

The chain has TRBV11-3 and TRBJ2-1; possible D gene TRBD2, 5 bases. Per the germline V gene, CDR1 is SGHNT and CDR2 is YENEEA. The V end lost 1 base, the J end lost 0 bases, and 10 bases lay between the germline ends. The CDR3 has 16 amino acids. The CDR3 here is CASSLGTSSSYNEQFF. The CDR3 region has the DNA TGTGCCAGCAGCTTAGGGACTTCCAGCTCCTACAATGAGCAGTTCTTC. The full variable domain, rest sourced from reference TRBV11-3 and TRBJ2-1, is EAGVVQSPRYKIIEKKQPVAFWCNPISGHNTLYWYLQNLGQGPELLIRYENEEAVDDSQLPKDRFSAERLKGVDSTLKIQPAELGDSAVYLCASSLGTSSSYNEQFFGPGTRLTVL.

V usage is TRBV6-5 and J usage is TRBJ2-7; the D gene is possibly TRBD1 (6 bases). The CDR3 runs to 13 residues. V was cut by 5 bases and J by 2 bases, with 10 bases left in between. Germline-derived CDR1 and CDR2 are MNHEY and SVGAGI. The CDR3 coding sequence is TGTGCCAGCAGTAATGCAGGGGCCTACGAGCAGTACTTC. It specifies CASSNAGAYEQYF.